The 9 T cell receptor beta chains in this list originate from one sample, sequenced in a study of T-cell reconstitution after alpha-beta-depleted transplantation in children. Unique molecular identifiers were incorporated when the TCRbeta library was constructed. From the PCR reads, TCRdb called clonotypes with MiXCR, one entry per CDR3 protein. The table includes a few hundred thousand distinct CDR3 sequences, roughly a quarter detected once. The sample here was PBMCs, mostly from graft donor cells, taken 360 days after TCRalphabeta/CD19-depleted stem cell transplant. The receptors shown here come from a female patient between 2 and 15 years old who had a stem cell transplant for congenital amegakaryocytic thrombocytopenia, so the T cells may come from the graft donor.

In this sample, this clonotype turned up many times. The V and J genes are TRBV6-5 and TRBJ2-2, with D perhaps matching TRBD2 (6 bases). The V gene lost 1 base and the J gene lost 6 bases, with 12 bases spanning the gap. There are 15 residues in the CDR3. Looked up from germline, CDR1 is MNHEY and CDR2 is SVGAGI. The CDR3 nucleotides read TGTGCCAGCAGTTACTATCGGGGGAAGGCCGGGGAGCTGTTTTTT. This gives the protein CASSYYRGKAGELFF.

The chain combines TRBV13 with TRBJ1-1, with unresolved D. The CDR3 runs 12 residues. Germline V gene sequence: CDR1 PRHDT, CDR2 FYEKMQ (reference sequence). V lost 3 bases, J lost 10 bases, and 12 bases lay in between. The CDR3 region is CASSLDSSGAFF. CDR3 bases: TGTGCCAGCAGCTTGGACTCTTCTGGAGCTTTCTTT.

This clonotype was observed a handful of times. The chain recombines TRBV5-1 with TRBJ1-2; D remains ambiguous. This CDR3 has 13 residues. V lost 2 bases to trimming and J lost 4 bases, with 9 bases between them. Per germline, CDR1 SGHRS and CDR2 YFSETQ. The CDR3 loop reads CASSLAGSYGYTF. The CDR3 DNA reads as TGCGCCAGCAGCTTAGCGGGGAGCTATGGCTACACCTTC.

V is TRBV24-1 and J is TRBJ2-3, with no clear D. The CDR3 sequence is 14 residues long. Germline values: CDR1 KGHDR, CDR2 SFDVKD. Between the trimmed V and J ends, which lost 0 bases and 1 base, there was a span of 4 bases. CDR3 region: CATSDLQGTDTQYF. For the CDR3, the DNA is TGTGCCACCAGTGATTTGCAGGGCACAGATACGCAGTATTTT.

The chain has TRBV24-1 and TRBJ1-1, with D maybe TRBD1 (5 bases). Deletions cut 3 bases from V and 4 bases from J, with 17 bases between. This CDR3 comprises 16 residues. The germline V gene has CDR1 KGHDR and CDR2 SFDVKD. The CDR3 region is CATSDVDWGFRTEAFF. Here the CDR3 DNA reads TGTGCCACCAGTGATGTGGATTGGGGGTTTCGCACTGAAGCTTTCTTT.

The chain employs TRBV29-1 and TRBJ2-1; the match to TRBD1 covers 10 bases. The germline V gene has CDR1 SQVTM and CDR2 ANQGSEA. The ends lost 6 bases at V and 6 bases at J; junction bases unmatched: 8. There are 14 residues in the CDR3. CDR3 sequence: CSVCRTGGCNEQFF. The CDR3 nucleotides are TGCAGCGTCTGCAGGACAGGGGGATGCAATGAGCAGTTCTTC.

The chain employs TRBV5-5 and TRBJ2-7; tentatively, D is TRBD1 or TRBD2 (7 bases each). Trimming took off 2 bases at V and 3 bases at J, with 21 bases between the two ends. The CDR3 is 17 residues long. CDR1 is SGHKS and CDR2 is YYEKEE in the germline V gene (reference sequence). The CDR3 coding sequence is TGTGCCAGCAGCTTACCATTACAGGGGAGGGGGATCTACGAGCAGTACTTC. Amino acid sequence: CASSLPLQGRGIYEQYF.

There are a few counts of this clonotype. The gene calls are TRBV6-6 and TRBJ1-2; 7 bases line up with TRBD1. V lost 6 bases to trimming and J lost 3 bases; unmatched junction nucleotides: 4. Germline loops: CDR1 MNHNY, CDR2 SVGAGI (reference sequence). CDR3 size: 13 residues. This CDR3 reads CASRTGFDYGYTF. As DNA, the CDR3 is TGTGCCAGCAGGACAGGGTTTGACTATGGCTACACCTTC.

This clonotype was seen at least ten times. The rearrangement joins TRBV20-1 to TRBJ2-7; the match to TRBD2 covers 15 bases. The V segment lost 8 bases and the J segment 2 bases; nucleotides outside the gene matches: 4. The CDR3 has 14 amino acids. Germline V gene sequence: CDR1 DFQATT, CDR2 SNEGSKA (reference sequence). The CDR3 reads CSTGLAGGTYEQYF. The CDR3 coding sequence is TGCAGTACGGGACTAGCGGGAGGAACCTACGAGCAGTACTTC.